This T cell receptor beta chain is from a study of control samples from healthy donors and cancer patients. Only in-frame clones appear in the TCRdb table, and some are missing; sequencing was by immunoSEQ multiplex PCR. Of 99,000 or so clones listed, about four fifths are singletons. This CDR3 has 14 amino acids. Germline CDR1 reads LNHDA; CDR2 reads SQIVND (reference sequence). V was cut by 4 bases and J by 1 base, with 8 bases left in between. J is TRBJ1-5 and V is TRBV19; D not certain. This TCR derives from a man in his fifties or sixties in good health. The specimen sequenced was blood. The CDR3: CASSTVGSNQPQHF. As DNA, the CDR3 is TGTGCCAGTAGTACGGTTGGGAGCAATCAGCCCCAGCATTTT.